This T cell receptor beta chain originates from a study of shared clonotypes between healthy human individuals. Libraries were prepared by immunoSEQ multiplex PCR; TCRdb keeps only in-frame clonotypes and omits some of them. Of roughly 1,100,000 clones listed, roughly 80% are singletons. Germline V gene lookup returns CDR1 MNHEY and CDR2 SMNVEV (reference sequence). The V gene lost 5 bases and the J gene lost 6 bases, with 12 bases spanning the gap. The CDR3 sequence is 13 residues long. The specimen sequenced was memory CD4+ T cells sorted from blood. Subset specified: CD45RA-negative fraction. The receptor's source is a man younger than 35 in good health. This sequence joins TRBV27 and TRBJ2-3; D not certain. The CDR3 reads CASSTYVSDTQYF. In DNA, the CDR3 is TGTGCCAGCAGTACTTATGTGTCGGATACGCAGTATTTT.